These 28 T cell receptor beta chains were sequenced from one sample in a study of control samples from healthy donors and cancer patients. The table came from immunoSEQ multiplex PCR; TCRdb's copy has only in-frame clones and leaves some out. This table has fewer than 150,000 clones, approximately 90% appearing once. The source material was blood. The receptors derive from a man between 18 and 29 years old in good health.

The chain recombines TRBV15 with TRBJ1-6; possible D gene TRBD1, 5 bases. Germline V lookup: CDR1 LNHNV, CDR2 YYDKDF (reference sequence). Trimming took 1 base from V and 10 from J, leaving 14 bases between them. There are 15 residues in the CDR3. The CDR3 loop reads CATSRVGRLQSPLHF. CDR3 DNA sequence: TGTGCCACCAGCAGAGTGGGACGCCTTCAGTCACCCCTCCACTTT. Full variable domain (remainder filled in from reference TRBV15 and TRBJ1-6): DAMVIQNPRYQVTQFGKPVTLSCSQTLNHNVMYWYQQKSSQAPKLLFHYYDKDFNNEADTPDNFQSRRPNTSFCFLDIRSPGLGDTAMYLCATSRVGRLQSPLHFGNGTRLTVT.

This clone has just one count. The chain uses TRBV7-9 and TRBJ1-2; D is undetermined. Germline loops: CDR1 SEHNR, CDR2 FQNEAQ (reference sequence). The length of the CDR3 is 15 residues. Trimming stripped 4 bases from V and 3 bases from J, with 15 bases between. CDR3 nucleotides: TGTGCCAGCAGCTCCCTGGAGCCCGGTTACTATGGCTACACCTTC. This translates into CASSSLEPGYYGYTF.

Comments on this clone: Other DNA sequences within the sample encode an identical CDR3. The chain recombines TRBV18 with TRBJ1-1, with D unclear. Deletions cut 2 bases from V and 0 bases from J, with 10 bases between. The CDR3 is 15 residues long. Germline V CDR1 and CDR2: KGHSH, LQKENI. The CDR3 is CASSPRTGMNTEAFF. Here the CDR3 DNA reads TGTGCCAGCTCACCAAGGACGGGAATGAACACTGAAGCTTTCTTT.

This chain uses TRBV5-3 with TRBJ1-4; 9 bases line up with TRBD1. TRBV5-3 is known as an ORF, though its function is uncertain. V was pared by 1 base and J by 0 bases, with 4 bases of the junction left unmatched. The CDR3 extends over 17 amino acids. The CDR3 DNA reads TGTGCCAGAAGCTTGCCGGGACAGGGCCCAACTAATGAAAAACTGTTTTTT. Its protein is CARSLPGQGPTNEKLFF.

The chain is built from TRBV7-7 and TRBJ2-5; the match to TRBD2 covers 11 bases. This CDR3 comprises 15 residues. Germline values: CDR1 SSHAT, CDR2 FNYEAQ (reference sequence). V shed 1 base and J 4 bases; nucleotides not matched to a gene: 2. CDR3 nucleotide sequence: TGTGCCAGCAGCTTAGGACTAGCGGGGTCAGAGACCCAGTACTTC. It is translated as CASSLGLAGSETQYF.

This chain connects TRBV9 to TRBJ1-5; D not resolved. The CDR3 runs 14 residues. Germline assignment: CDR1 SGDLS and CDR2 YYNGEE. The V end lost 3 bases, the J end lost 0 bases, and 7 bases lay between the germline ends. The CDR3 bases are TGTGCCAGCAGCGCGGAAGATAGCAATCAGCCCCAGCATTTT. Amino acids: CASSAEDSNQPQHF.

This chain connects TRBV29-1 to TRBJ2-5; 10 nucleotides align to TRBD1. The junction had 9 bases not matched to a gene; V was cut back by 7 bases and J by 4 bases. Germline V gene sequence: CDR1 SQVTM, CDR2 ANQGSEA. This CDR3 comprises 14 residues. CDR3 loop: CSALPRDRGETQYF. CDR3 DNA: TGCAGCGCCTTGCCCCGGGACAGGGGAGAGACCCAGTACTTC. The full variable domain, in which reference TRBV29-1 and TRBJ2-5 provide the parts outside the CDR3, is SAVISQKPSRDICQRGTSLTIQCQVDSQVTMMFWYRQQPGQSLTLIATANQGSEATYESGFVIDKFPISRPNLTFSTLTVSNMSPEDSSIYLCSALPRDRGETQYFGPGTRLLVL.

The CDR3: CAWSLINSPLHF. CDR3 DNA sequence: TGTGCCTGGAGTTTAATCAATTCACCCCTCCACTTT. This chain uses TRBV30 with TRBJ1-6; D is unclear. Germline loops: CDR1 GTSNPN, CDR2 SVGIG (reference sequence). This CDR3 is 12 amino acids long. Trimming pared 2 bases from V and 7 bases from J, leaving 6 bases between.

The chain couples TRBV7-9 to TRBJ1-4, with D possibly being TRBD1 (5 bases). Germline CDR1 and CDR2: SEHNR and FQNEAQ (reference sequence). This CDR3 comprises 15 residues. Trimming took 5 bases from V and 7 from J, leaving 17 bases between them. DNA of the CDR3: TGTGCCAGCAGCCCCTATTCCGGGGGACCTGAAAAACTGTTTTTT. It is translated as CASSPYSGGPEKLFF.

V is TRBV5-6 and J is TRBJ2-5, with D possibly TRBD1 on 6 matching bases. Germline V gene lookup returns CDR1 SGHDT and CDR2 YYEEEE. Between the trimmed V and J ends, which lost 0 bases and 4 bases, there was a span of 7 bases. There are 13 residues in the CDR3. This chain's CDR3 is CASSLGGPETQYF. The CDR3 DNA follows: TGTGCCAGCAGCTTGGGGGGGCCAGAGACCCAGTACTTC. Looking up the rest from reference TRBV5-6 and TRBJ2-5 gives the full variable domain: DAGVTQSPTHLIKTRGQQVTLRCSPKSGHDTVSWYQQALGQGPQFIFQYYEEEERQRGNFPDRFSGHQFPNYSSELNVNALLLGDSALYLCASSLGGPETQYFGPGTRLLVL.

This clone has a single count. The rearrangement links TRBV19 to TRBJ2-1; D unresolved. Germline CDR1 LNHDA, CDR2 SQIVND (reference sequence). CDR3 length equals 14 residues. The ends were cut back, 3 bases at V and 0 bases at J, with 6 bases in the middle. CDR3 coding DNA: TGTGCCAGTAGTATGGCGGCCTCCTACAATGAGCAGTTCTTC. The encoded protein is CASSMAASYNEQFF.

The rearrangement uses TRBV27 and TRBJ2-7; TRBD1 agrees at 9 bases. The CDR3 loop spans 17 amino acids. V trimming: 7 bases; J trimming: 5 bases; junction bases outside the gene matches: 18. Germline loops: CDR1 MNHEY, CDR2 SMNVEV (reference sequence). CDR3 residues: CASISVTRTGVVNEQYF. In DNA, the CDR3 is TGTGCCAGCATTTCCGTAACAAGGACAGGGGTCGTCAACGAGCAGTACTTC.

J is TRBJ2-5 and V is TRBV6-4; 10 bases map to TRBD1. Germline V gene sequence: CDR1 MRHNA, CDR2 SNTAGT. V shed 6 bases and J 0 bases; nucleotides not matched to a gene: 4. The CDR3 spans 15 residues. CDR3 residues: CASSAGTGDQETQYF. CDR3 DNA sequence: TGTGCCAGCAGCGCCGGGACAGGGGACCAAGAGACCCAGTACTTC.

The chain has TRBV28 and TRBJ1-1; no firm D call. With 7 bases removed from V and 6 bases from J, the gap between germline ends came to 12 bases. There are 12 residues in the CDR3. Germline V CDR1 and CDR2: MDHEN, SYDVKM. The chain's CDR3 is CASIIPQAEAFF. The CDR3 DNA sequence: TGTGCCAGCATCATTCCCCAGGCTGAAGCTTTCTTT.

This clone has a single count. The chain is built from TRBV15 and TRBJ2-3; 8 nucleotides agree with TRBD2. The length of the CDR3 is 17 residues. Germline V CDR1 and CDR2: LNHNV, YYDKDF (reference sequence). Trimming removed 5 bases from V and 5 bases from J; junction bases left unmatched: 15. This CDR3 reads CATSGRGERGLQDTQYF. The CDR3 bases are TGTGCCACCAGCGGAAGAGGGGAGCGGGGGCTTCAAGATACGCAGTATTTT.

The V and J genes are TRBV11-2 and TRBJ2-7; 7 bases fit TRBD1. In germline, CDR1 is SGHAT, CDR2 FQNNGV. With V trimmed by 1 base and J by 0 bases, 3 bases remained unmatched. The CDR3 consists of 15 residues. DNA of the CDR3: TGTGCCAGCAGCTTAGCCAGGGGGATCTCCTACGAGCAGTACTTC. It translates to CASSLARGISYEQYF.

This chain uses TRBV3-1 (or the pseudogene TRBV3-2) with TRBJ2-7, with 8 bases matching TRBD1. The CDR3 is 14 residues long. V lost 4 bases to trimming and J lost 7 bases; unmatched junction nucleotides: 9. Germline CDR1 and CDR2: LGHDT and YNNKEL (reference sequence). The CDR3, as DNA: TGTGCCAGCAGCCTCGGGACAGGACGGGGGGAGCAGTACTTC. Its translation is CASSLGTGRGEQYF.

This sequence joins TRBV5-1 and TRBJ1-3; TRBD1 is a possible D gene (6 bases). The ends were cut back, 5 bases at V and 0 bases at J, with 21 bases in the middle. Germline CDR1 SGHRS, CDR2 YFSETQ. The CDR3 consists of 18 residues. CDR3 sequence: CASRLGTTREVSGNTIYF. As DNA, the CDR3 is TGCGCCAGCAGACTCGGGACAACCAGAGAGGTCTCTGGAAACACCATATATTTT.

The V call is TRBV7-9, the J call TRBJ2-3, with TRBD1 identical over 12 bases. V was pared by 6 bases and J by 4 bases, with 5 bases of the junction left unmatched. This CDR3 has 15 residues. Germline CDR1 and CDR2: SEHNR and FQNEAQ (reference sequence). The CDR3 nucleotides read TGTGCCAGCAGACCTGGGACAGGGGGCGCAGATACGCAGTATTTT. Translation gives CASRPGTGGADTQYF.

CDR3 coding DNA: TGTGCCAGCAGCACCGGGACAGGGGTGTCAGAGACCCAGTACTTC. It codes for CASSTGTGVSETQYF. The chain links TRBV7-9 to TRBJ2-5; 10 bases are a match to TRBD1. J was trimmed by 4 bases and V by 5 bases; bases with no gene match: 7. The CDR3 consists of 15 residues. Germline lookup yields CDR1 SEHNR and CDR2 FQNEAQ (reference sequence).

The V gene is TRBV12-3 or TRBV12-4, the J gene TRBJ1-1; D remains unclear. The length of the CDR3 is 12 residues. The V end was cut by 6 bases, the J end by 3 bases, with 8 bases between. CDR3 region: CASRRMDTEAFF. The CDR3 nucleotides are TGTGCCAGCAGGCGAATGGACACTGAAGCTTTCTTT.

The V gene is TRBV5-6, the J gene TRBJ2-5; perhaps D is TRBD1 or TRBD2 (7 bases each). The CDR3 consists of 15 residues. Trimming removed 3 bases at V and 4 bases at J, with 16 bases between. Germline CDR1 reads SGHDT; CDR2 reads YYEEEE. For the CDR3, the DNA is TGTGCCAGCAGCTGGATAGACAGGGAGGGAGAGACCCAGTACTTC. Translated: CASSWIDREGETQYF.

This chain uses TRBV25-1 with TRBJ1-5; 9 bases line up with TRBD1. Looked up from germline, CDR1 is MGHDK and CDR2 is SYGVNS. V dropped 10 bases and J dropped 4; count of bases not matched to a gene: 5. The CDR3 has 13 amino acids. CDR3 protein: CANEGQGNQPQHF. CDR3 bases: TGTGCCAACGAGGGACAGGGAAATCAGCCCCAGCATTTT.

A single count supports this clone. V gene TRBV12-5 combines with J gene TRBJ2-1; no reliable D call. The CDR3 extends over 15 amino acids. CDR1 and CDR2 (germline): LGHNT, FRNRAP. V was clipped by 0 bases and J by 2 bases, with 8 bases between them. The DNA for the CDR3 is TGTGCTAGTGGTTTGGTTGGCAGCCCCTACAATGAGCAGTTCTTC. It translates to CASGLVGSPYNEQFF. The full variable domain, completed using reference TRBV12-5 and TRBJ2-1, is DARVTQTPRHKVTEMGQEVTMRCQPILGHNTVFWYRQTMMQGLELLAYFRNRAPLDDSGMPKDRFSAEMPDATLATLKIQPSEPRDSAVYFCASGLVGSPYNEQFFGPGTRLTVL.

J is TRBJ1-1 and V is TRBV10-3; unclear D gene. Germline V gene sequence: CDR1 ENHRY, CDR2 SYGVKD. This CDR3 comprises 13 residues. V was trimmed by 4 bases and J by 0 bases, leaving 6 bases between them. The CDR3 spells CAISAQLNTEAFF. The CDR3 DNA follows: TGTGCCATCAGTGCGCAGTTGAACACTGAAGCTTTCTTT.

This chain links TRBV5-1 with TRBJ1-2, with no clear D. CDR1 and CDR2 (germline): SGHRS, YFSETQ. This CDR3 is 13 amino acids long. V lost 5 bases and J lost 0, with 8 bases in between. The CDR3 sequence: CASRYGANYGYTF. The CDR3 coding sequence is TGCGCCAGCAGATATGGTGCTAACTATGGCTACACCTTC.

CDR3: CASRPGQGITGNTIYF. The DNA of the CDR3 is TGTGCCAGCAGACCAGGACAGGGTATTACTGGAAACACCATATATTTT. The chain recombines TRBV7-6 with TRBJ1-3, with 8 bases lining up with TRBD1. CDR1 is SGHVS and CDR2 is FNYEAQ in the germline V gene. V trimming: 6 bases; J trimming: 2 bases; junction bases outside the gene matches: 9. The CDR3 has 16 amino acids.

This chain's CDR3 is CAWSLAHTIYF. For the CDR3, the DNA is TGTGCCTGGAGCTTAGCGCACACCATATATTTT. J is TRBJ1-3 and V is TRBV30; the D is unclear. V was shortened by 3 bases and J by 8 bases, with 8 bases between the two germline ends. The CDR3 loop spans 11 amino acids. Per germline, CDR1 GTSNPN and CDR2 SVGIG (reference sequence). Full variable domain (remainder filled in from reference TRBV30 and TRBJ1-3): SQTIHQWPATLVQPVGSPLSLECTVEGTSNPNLYWYRQAAGRGLQLLFYSVGIGQISSEVPQNLSASRPQDRQFILSSKKLLLSDSGFYLCAWSLAHTIYFGEGSWLTVV.